The 25 T cell receptor beta chains below come from one sample, sequenced in a study of PD-1 blockade in classical Hodgkin lymphoma. The assay was immunoSEQ multiplex PCR, and TCRdb's table has in-frame clones only and misses some. The table lists 30,000 to 40,000 clones, 90% to 95% of them singletons. Time point indicated: cycle 4 day 1 (C4D1), after more than 5 weeks of nivolumab. After autologous stem cell transplantation all patients relapsed, and prior brentuximab vedotin exposure differed between cohorts. Thawed PBMCs underwent magnetic negative selection to yield purified CD4+ T cells. Sequencing was performed on CD4+ T cells from blood, taken before the fourth cycle of nivolumab. The receptors shown here come from a human donor with classical Hodgkin lymphoma.

V gene TRBV9 combines with J gene TRBJ2-3, with D unclear. The CDR3 runs 14 residues. Per germline, CDR1 SGDLS and CDR2 YYNGEE. Trimming left V 3 bases short and J 0 bases short, with 8 bases between. The DNA of the CDR3 is TGTGCCAGCAGCGCCGATATAAGCACAGATACGCAGTATTTT. Translating gives CASSADISTDTQYF.

A single count supports this clone. The genes are TRBV7-2 and TRBJ2-4; the D gene is possibly TRBD1 (6 bases). Germline-derived CDR1 and CDR2 are SGHTA and FQGNSA. This CDR3 contains 18 residues. V gave up 1 base and J gave up 1 base, with 17 bases separating them. CDR3 nucleotides: TGTGCCAGCAGCTTAGAGATCCGCAGGGGTAGGGCCAAAAACATTCAGTACTTC. Translating it yields CASSLEIRRGRAKNIQYF.

The J gene is TRBJ1-2, the V gene TRBV19; 11 nucleotides match TRBD1. CDR1 and CDR2 from the germline V gene are LNHDA and SQIVND (reference sequence). CDR3 size: 17 residues. V was clipped by 7 bases and J by 4 bases; unmatched bases: 14. CDR3 region: CASTPRDRGTHSYGYTF. CDR3 bases: TGTGCCAGTACCCCCCGGGACAGGGGGACCCATAGCTATGGCTACACCTTC.

CDR3 region: CASSLTPGTGFSTDTQYF. DNA for the CDR3: TGTGCCAGCAGCCTAACTCCCGGGACAGGCTTCAGCACAGATACGCAGTATTTT. This chain connects TRBV5-4 to TRBJ2-3, with 8 bases fitting TRBD1. The CDR3 runs 18 residues. The germline V gene encodes CDR1 SGHNT and CDR2 YYREEE (reference sequence). V was clipped by 4 bases and J by 0 bases; unmatched bases: 13. The full variable domain, its missing parts supplied by reference TRBV5-4 and TRBJ2-3, is ETGVTQSPTHLIKTRGQQVTLRCSSQSGHNTVSWYQQALGQGPQFIFQYYREEENGRGNFPPRFSGLQFPNYSSELNVNALELDDSALYLCASSLTPGTGFSTDTQYFGPGTRLTVL.

V gene TRBV19 combines with J gene TRBJ1-2, with 9 nucleotides matching TRBD1. Germline V CDR1 and CDR2: LNHDA, SQIVND (reference sequence). V dropped 7 bases and J dropped 5; count of bases not matched to a gene: 17. The CDR3 extends over 17 amino acids. The CDR3 spells CASNDLFRDRVGYGYTF. CDR3 coding DNA: TGTGCCAGTAATGACCTCTTCCGGGACAGGGTTGGGTATGGCTACACCTTC.

J is TRBJ1-4 and V is TRBV7-2, with a weak D call TRBD1 (6 bases). Trimming cost V 4 bases and J 7 bases, with 13 bases left between them. This CDR3 comprises 14 residues. The germline V gene encodes CDR1 SGHTA and CDR2 FQGNSA. The chain's CDR3 is CASSSRGWGEKLFF. CDR3 sequence (DNA): TGTGCCAGCAGCTCCAGGGGATGGGGTGAAAAACTGTTTTTT. The whole variable domain, filled in from reference TRBV7-2 and TRBJ1-4, reads GAGVSQSPSNKVTEKGKDVELRCDPISGHTALYWYRQSLGQGLEFLIYFQGNSAPDKSGLPSDRFSAERTGGSVSTLTIQRTQQEDSAVYLCASSSRGWGEKLFFGSGTQLSVL.

The chain couples TRBV7-9 to TRBJ2-5; D remains unclear. The germline V gene has CDR1 SEHNR and CDR2 FQNEAQ (reference sequence). With 3 bases removed from V and 3 bases from J, the gap between germline ends came to 5 bases. The CDR3 length is 12 residues. This chain's CDR3 is CASSFTEETQYF. In DNA form, the CDR3 reads TGTGCCAGCAGCTTCACAGAAGAGACCCAGTACTTC.

The chain uses TRBV29-1 and TRBJ1-4, with D perhaps TRBD1 (5 bases). The CDR3 runs to 13 residues. Germline V gene lookup returns CDR1 SQVTM and CDR2 ANQGSEA. Trimming pared 6 bases from V and 6 bases from J, leaving 14 bases between. In DNA, the CDR3 is TGCAGCGTCCTGGGGGACCCGGATGAAAAACTGTTTTTT. Encoded protein: CSVLGDPDEKLFF.

This clone appeared a few times. The genes are TRBV19 and TRBJ2-1, with 7 nucleotides matching TRBD1. This CDR3 spans 15 amino acids. Germline V CDR1 and CDR2: LNHDA, SQIVND (reference sequence). Germline trimming cut 5 bases from V and 0 bases from J; bases unmatched to any gene: 4. The CDR3 here is CASSADRDSYNEQFF. Here the CDR3 DNA reads TGTGCCAGTAGTGCCGACAGGGACTCCTACAATGAGCAGTTCTTC.

The chain joins TRBV19 to TRBJ1-1; weak D call: TRBD1 (5 bases). This CDR3 is built from 14 residues. CDR1 and CDR2 from the germline V gene are LNHDA and SQIVND (reference sequence). The germline V and J ends were trimmed by 5 bases and 3 bases, with 13 bases remaining between them. CDR3 coding DNA: TGTGCCAGTAGTCACCAAGGGGATCACACTGAAGCTTTCTTT. The encoded protein is CASSHQGDHTEAFF.

This sequence joins TRBV6-4 and TRBJ1-3, with D tentatively TRBD1 (5 bases). V lost 3 bases and J lost 0, with 18 bases in between. Germline CDR1 is MRHNA and CDR2 is SNTAGT. The CDR3 loop spans 18 amino acids. CDR3 sequence (DNA): TGTGCCAGCAGTGATAGGACCCAGGGATCGGTCTCTGGAAACACCATATATTTT. Translation: CASSDRTQGSVSGNTIYF.

Note on this clone: This sample includes further DNA sequences coding for the same CDR3. This sequence joins TRBV6-1 and TRBJ2-7; D is uncertain. The CDR3 has 11 amino acids. Germline CDR1 reads MNHNS; CDR2 reads SASEGT. Trimming took off 0 bases at V and 4 bases at J, with 1 base between the two ends. The CDR3 region has the DNA TGTGCCAGCAGTGAAGCTTACGAGCAGTACTTC. The encoded protein is CASSEAYEQYF.

The chain joins TRBV18 to TRBJ2-2, with TRBD2 as a possible D gene (6 bases). CDR3 size: 16 residues. V was cut by 3 bases and J by 5 bases, with 16 bases left in between. Per germline, CDR1 KGHSH and CDR2 LQKENI. The CDR3 is CASSPYGGAGTGELFF. The CDR3 DNA is TGTGCCAGCTCACCCTATGGAGGGGCAGGAACCGGGGAGCTGTTTTTT.

This sequence joins TRBV12-5 and TRBJ2-4; D uncertain. The V gene's germline CDR1 is LGHNT and CDR2 FRNRAP. V was shortened by 7 bases and J by 9 bases, with 16 bases between the two germline ends. This CDR3 is 13 amino acids long. CDR3 region: CASAGAPLVIQYF. DNA of the CDR3: TGTGCTAGTGCAGGAGCCCCGCTTGTCATTCAGTACTTC.

The rearrangement links TRBV28 to TRBJ2-1, with D possibly being TRBD2 (6 bases). Germline assignment: CDR1 MDHEN and CDR2 SYDVKM. V was clipped by 1 base and J by 0 bases, with 10 bases between them. CDR3 size: 16 residues. The CDR3: CASSLLRGSSYNEQFF. Here the CDR3 DNA reads TGTGCCAGCAGTTTATTGCGGGGTAGCTCCTACAATGAGCAGTTCTTC. Looking up the rest from reference TRBV28 and TRBJ2-1 gives the full variable domain: DVKVTQSSRYLVKRTGEKVFLECVQDMDHENMFWYRQDPGLGLRLIYFSYDVKMKEKGDIPEGYSVSREKKERFSLILESASTNQTSMYLCASSLLRGSSYNEQFFGPGTRLTVL.

V usage is TRBV10-3 and J usage is TRBJ2-1; 14 nucleotides match TRBD2. The CDR3 consists of 15 residues. The germline CDR1 and CDR2 sequences are ENHRY and SYGVKD. Germline trimming cut 6 bases from V and 8 bases from J; bases unmatched to any gene: 6. The CDR3 nucleotides are TGTGCCATCAGCGAGGGGACTAGCGGGAGAGATGAGCAGTTCTTC. This codes for CAISEGTSGRDEQFF.

The chain couples TRBV5-1 to TRBJ1-1; D uncertain. V dropped 1 base and J dropped 5 bases, with 15 bases sitting between them. CDR1 and CDR2 (germline): SGHRS, YFSETQ. The CDR3 consists of 15 residues. The CDR3 sequence: CASSLYQVVRTEAFF. The DNA of the CDR3 is TGCGCCAGCAGCTTGTATCAGGTCGTGAGGACTGAAGCTTTCTTT.

This rearrangement joins TRBV27 to TRBJ1-5; a possible D gene is TRBD1 (6 bases). CDR3 size: 14 residues. Germline V gene lookup returns CDR1 MNHEY and CDR2 SMNVEV (reference sequence). Trimming stripped 2 bases from V and 2 bases from J, with 7 bases between. This CDR3 reads CASSLRQGNQPQHF. The CDR3 DNA reads TGTGCCAGCAGTTTAAGACAGGGCAATCAGCCCCAGCATTTT.

This chain uses TRBV19 with TRBJ1-1; weak D call: TRBD1 (5 bases). The length of the CDR3 is 14 residues. Trimming shortened V by 4 bases and J by 6 bases, and 15 bases separated the two germline ends. Germline CDR1 is LNHDA and CDR2 is SQIVND (reference sequence). The CDR3 region has the DNA TGTGCCAGTAGTAGTGGGGGAGGTAGCGCTGAAGCTTTCTTT. It is translated as CASSSGGGSAEAFF.

The chain recombines TRBV6-6 with TRBJ1-2; TRBD1 is a possible D gene (5 bases). Trimming cost V 5 bases and J 4 bases, with 20 bases left between them. Per germline, CDR1 MNHNY and CDR2 SVGAGI (reference sequence). The CDR3 totals 16 residues. The CDR3 sequence is CASSRPATVESYGYTF. The CDR3 DNA is TGTGCCAGCAGTCGACCCGCGACAGTCGAGTCCTATGGCTACACCTTC.

This chain uses TRBV18 with TRBJ2-2; either TRBD1 or TRBD2 may supply D (5 bases each). The V gene lost 6 bases and the J gene lost 7 bases, with 12 bases spanning the gap. Germline V gene lookup returns CDR1 KGHSH and CDR2 LQKENI. This CDR3 contains 13 residues. The CDR3 loop is CASSLGTSGELFF. The DNA of the CDR3 is TGTGCCAGCTCCCTGGGGACGAGCGGGGAGCTGTTTTTT.

In this sample, this clone turned up a few times. Likely a read error: the CDR3 ends without its conserved phenylalanine or tryptophan. The limits of the CDR3 on the DNA are not certain, so only TCRdb's listed CDR3 is given. The chain couples TRBV12-5 to TRBJ1-4. Including both end residues, the CDR3 is 8 amino acids long. Germline CDR1 reads LGHNT; CDR2 reads FRNRAP. The CDR3 sequence: CASGPEGR.

This clone was seen a single time. The genes are TRBV4-1 and TRBJ2-3, with 12 bases identical to TRBD2. The CDR3 is 20 amino acids. Germline V gives CDR1 MGHRA, CDR2 YSYEKL. The V and J ends lost 0 bases and 4 bases, in that order; junction bases with no gene match: 14. The CDR3 loop is CASSQERGASGRAEADTQYF. The CDR3 bases are TGCGCCAGCAGCCAAGAAAGAGGCGCTAGCGGGAGGGCCGAGGCAGATACGCAGTATTTT.

This clone came up a few times. The junction differs from germline at one of its ends, possibly a read error. The rearrangement uses TRBV30 and TRBJ1-2; D is unresolved. The germline V gene has CDR1 GTSNPN and CDR2 SVGIG (reference sequence). CDR3 length: 14 residues. In DNA, the CDR3 is TGTGCCTGGAGTGTATCAGATTTAGTCTATGACTACACCTTC. This gives the protein CAWSVSDLVYDYTF.

The chain links TRBV10-2 to TRBJ2-6; D is possibly TRBD1 (5 bases). The length of the CDR3 is 17 residues. From germline, CDR1 is WSHSY and CDR2 SAAADI. Trimming cost V 3 bases and J 0 bases, with 12 bases left between them. The CDR3 here is CASSDGRVDSGANVLTF. The CDR3 DNA follows: TGCGCCAGCAGTGACGGCAGGGTAGACTCTGGGGCCAACGTCCTGACTTTC.